Listed below are T cell receptor beta chains from one sample, sequenced in a study of blood T cell repertoires in COVID-19. Here immunoSEQ multiplex PCR was the method, and the copy in TCRdb shows in-frame clones only, minus some. The table lists about 120,000 clones, roughly 80% of them singletons. Sequences were obtained from peripheral blood. These receptors all stem from a human donor in a cohort sampled during active COVID-19. Both conserved end residues are part of each CDR3. Fields, in order: D gene, J gene, V gene, clone size, CDR3 protein, CDR3 DNA. A D gene is named only where the DNA matches it firmly. Part of the rows lack a size; the others show once, few, many or a class for expanded clones.

d_call: -
j_call: TRBJ2-7
v_call: TRBV21-1
clone_size: -
cdr3_aa: CASSKTGQGAYEQYF
cdr3_nt: TGTGCCAGCAGCAAAACTGGACAGGGGGCCTACGAGCAGTACTTC

d_call: -
j_call: TRBJ1-1
v_call: TRBV11-3
clone_size: -
cdr3_aa: CASTPSGALNTEAFF
cdr3_nt: TGTGCCAGCACACCCTCAGGGGCGCTGAACACTGAAGCTTTCTTT

d_call: -
j_call: TRBJ1-5
v_call: TRBV4-2
clone_size: -
cdr3_aa: CASSQAPDNQPQHF
cdr3_nt: TGTGCCAGCAGCCAAGCCCCAGACAATCAGCCCCAGCATTTT

d_call: TRBD2
j_call: TRBJ2-1
v_call: TRBV9
clone_size: few
cdr3_aa: CASSGPTSGGKNEQFF
cdr3_nt: TGTGCCAGCAGCGGACCCACTAGCGGGGGAAAGAATGAGCAGTTCTTC

d_call: -
j_call: TRBJ2-1
v_call: TRBV5-1
clone_size: -
cdr3_aa: CASSSAGQYNEQFF
cdr3_nt: TGCGCCAGCAGCTCCGCCGGACAGTACAATGAGCAGTTCTTC

d_call: -
j_call: TRBJ1-2
v_call: TRBV29-1
clone_size: -
cdr3_aa: CSVDGGRTNYGYTF
cdr3_nt: TGCAGCGTTGATGGGGGCCGAACTAACTATGGCTACACCTTC

d_call: TRBD2
j_call: TRBJ2-3
v_call: TRBV10-3
clone_size: -
cdr3_aa: CAISGGGVDTQYF
cdr3_nt: TGTGCCATCAGTGGCGGGGGGGTAGATACGCAGTATTTT

d_call: -
j_call: TRBJ1-2
v_call: TRBV2
clone_size: -
cdr3_aa: CASSEVGTYYGYTF
cdr3_nt: TGTGCCAGCAGTGAAGTGGGGACATACTATGGCTACACCTTC

d_call: TRBD2
j_call: TRBJ2-7
v_call: TRBV30
clone_size: -
cdr3_aa: CAWSGGGNHEQYF
cdr3_nt: TGTGCCTGGAGTGGGGGGGGGAACCACGAGCAGTACTTC

d_call: -
j_call: TRBJ1-1
v_call: TRBV7-9
clone_size: -
cdr3_aa: CASSWTPYEAFF
cdr3_nt: TGTGCCAGCAGCTGGACACCTTATGAAGCTTTCTTT